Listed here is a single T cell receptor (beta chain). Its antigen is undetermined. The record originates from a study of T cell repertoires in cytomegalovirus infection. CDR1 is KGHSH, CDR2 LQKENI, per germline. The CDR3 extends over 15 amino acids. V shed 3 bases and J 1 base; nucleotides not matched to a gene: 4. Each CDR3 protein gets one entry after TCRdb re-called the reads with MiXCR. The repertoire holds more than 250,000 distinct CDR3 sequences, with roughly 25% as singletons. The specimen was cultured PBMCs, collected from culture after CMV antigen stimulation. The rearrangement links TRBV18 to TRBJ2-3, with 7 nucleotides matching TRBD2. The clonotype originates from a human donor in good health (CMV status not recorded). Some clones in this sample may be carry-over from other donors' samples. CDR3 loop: CASSPTAGGTDTQYF. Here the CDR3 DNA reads TGTGCCAGCTCACCTACCGCGGGAGGCACAGATACGCAGTATTTT.